The rows below give T cell receptor beta chains drawn from one sample of a study of cytomegalovirus exposure and HLA in healthy donors. This table comes from immunoSEQ multiplex PCR, and its TCRdb copy is limited to in-frame clones, with some not included. The sample records about 110,000 clones, about four fifths being singletons. Sequenced: PBMCs. These receptors were taken from a young man in good health and CMV-seropositive. Each CDR3 is given with its conserved first and last residue.

J gene | V gene | CDR3 length | CDR3 protein
TRBJ2-2 | TRBV6-4 | 17 | CASSGTSGGANTGELFF
TRBJ1-5 | TRBV2 | 15 | CASRGGDYSNQPQHF
TRBJ1-2 | TRBV4-1 | 14 | CASSPMGRDYGYTF
TRBJ2-5 | TRBV5-6 | 15 | CASSFYQGADETQYF
TRBJ2-7 | TRBV5-6 | 14 | CASNIGTPRHEQYF
TRBJ2-2 | TRBV19 | 19 | CASSSRQGALLLVTGELFF
TRBJ2-1 | TRBV27 | 16 | CASSLSAGGLYNEQFF
TRBJ2-7 | TRBV25-1 | 9 | CATRREQYF
TRBJ1-5 | TRBV2 | 14 | CASTLLQGGQPQHF
TRBJ2-7 | TRBV5-1 | 16 | CASSSRGDRTTYEQYF
TRBJ2-1 | TRBV9 | 14 | CASSVGPAGGREFF
TRBJ1-2 | TRBV5-4 | 15 | CASSSGGAALYGYTF
TRBJ2-5 | TRBV29-1 | 13 | CSVETGGFETQYF
TRBJ2-3 | TRBV6-1 | 14 | CASSPGQVGDTQYF
TRBJ2-2 | TRBV19 | 18 | CASSTRRRNRVEPGELFF
TRBJ1-6 | TRBV28 | 13 | CASNPGYNSPLHF
TRBJ1-1 | TRBV5-4 | 15 | CASSLDRGQNTEAFF
TRBJ2-7 | TRBV6-5 | 14 | CASSSPGQTYEQYF
TRBJ1-1 | TRBV11-2 | 15 | CASSPKTGQYTEAFF
TRBJ2-7 | TRBV5-4 | 14 | CASSLDRGVYEQYF
TRBJ2-5 | TRBV5-1 | 14 | CASSFEGAGETQYF
TRBJ2-7 | TRBV6-4 | 15 | CASAGLAGIPYEQYF
TRBJ1-3 | TRBV6-5 | 13 | CAITNSAGNTIYF
TRBJ1-4 | TRBV5-1 | 15 | CASSPQGSTNEKLFF
TRBJ2-6 | TRBV11-2 | 15 | CASSSSMAGANGLTF
TRBJ2-2 | TRBV2 | 17 | CASRKRLAGENTGELFF
- | TRBV19 | 12 | CASTNTLGEQYF
TRBJ2-5 | TRBV7-8 | 16 | CASSLALDSVQETQYF
TRBJ1-1 | TRBV7-9 | 14 | CASSRGGVNTEAFF
TRBJ1-5 | TRBV7-9 | 14 | CSSVQGGSNQPQHF
TRBJ2-3 | TRBV4-1 | 15 | CASSQDPGLTDTQYF
TRBJ1-2 | TRBV6-5 | 13 | CASARDRYYGYTF
TRBJ2-1 | TRBV30 | 11 | CAWSTGTEQFF
TRBJ1-1 | TRBV7-9 | 14 | CASSETGVNTEAFF
TRBJ1-1 | TRBV13 | 16 | CASSQTGGRGNTEAFF
TRBJ1-5 | TRBV2 | 14 | CASSVAGLRQPQHF
TRBJ2-1 | TRBV7-9 | 14 | CASNRAGADNEQFF
TRBJ2-5 | TRBV4-2 | 15 | CASSQAAGLQETQYF
TRBJ1-2 | TRBV7-9 | 17 | CSSSSLPLAGGADGYTF
TRBJ2-7 | TRBV27 | 13 | CASSFAGAYEQYF
TRBJ1-2 | TRBV5-1 | 13 | CASSLVGGYGYTF
TRBJ2-1 | TRBV9 | 13 | CASSVVQGHEQFF
TRBJ2-7 | TRBV7-2 | 15 | CASSLAPSGTGVSYF
TRBJ2-2 | TRBV6-5 | 15 | CASRGGQGPVGELFF
TRBJ2-1 | TRBV2 | 12 | CASDVGDNEQFF
TRBJ2-1 | TRBV7-6 | 16 | CASSWQPSGGANEQFF
TRBJ1-1 | TRBV7-9 | 14 | CASSFDGMGLEAFF
TRBJ1-2 | TRBV6-1 | 12 | CASSEGAYGYTF
TRBJ2-5 | TRBV5-4 | 15 | CASSPQRGGGETQYF
TRBJ2-3 | TRBV2 | 15 | CASSLWTSGEDTQYF
TRBJ2-7 | TRBV25-1 | 15 | CASSAPGLAVYEQYF
TRBJ2-7 | TRBV5-4 | 15 | CASSLDGTGLSEQYF
TRBJ2-1 | TRBV5-6 | 16 | CASSVRGAPATNEQFF
TRBJ2-1 | TRBV6-4 | 13 | CASSLGTGNEQFF
TRBJ2-1 | TRBV2 | 15 | CASSEEARARGGYVF
TRBJ2-7 | TRBV18 | 15 | CASSRASGTGYEQYF
TRBJ1-1 | TRBV18 | 14 | CASSPGQGGTEAFF
TRBJ2-5 | TRBV4-1 | 17 | CASSQEGVGGDQETQYF